A selection of T cell receptor beta chains follows, all from one sample in a study of blood T cell dynamics during melanoma immunotherapy. Only in-frame clones appear in the TCRdb table, and some are missing; sequencing was by immunoSEQ multiplex PCR. This table holds 10,000 or so clones, approximately 84% found once. The sample in question was blood, obtained from a patient treated with checkpoint blockade. The origin of the receptors is a human donor with melanoma. The CDR3 runs from the conserved cysteine through the conserved F or W. The order of the fields is V gene, clone size, D gene, J gene, CDR3 DNA, CDR3 protein. A D gene is named only where the DNA matches it firmly. For some rows the clone size is stated as once, few or many, or as a class when expanded; others skip it.

v_call: TRBV19; clone_size: few; d_call: NA; j_call: TRBJ1-2; cdr3_nt: TGTGCCAGTAGTATTTCGGACAGCTACTATGGCTACACCTTC; cdr3_aa: CASSISDSYYGYTF
v_call: TRBV4-1; clone_size: NA; d_call: TRBD1; j_call: TRBJ2-6; cdr3_nt: TGCGCCAGCAGCCAAGGCCATGGGACAGGGCTCTCTGGGGCCAACGTCCTGACTTTC; cdr3_aa: CASSQGHGTGLSGANVLTF
v_call: TRBV27; clone_size: once; d_call: TRBD1; j_call: TRBJ2-1; cdr3_nt: TGTGCCAGTAGGACAGGGGCCTTAGGCAATGAGCAGTTCTTC; cdr3_aa: CASRTGALGNEQFF
v_call: TRBV7-2; clone_size: NA; d_call: TRBD1; j_call: TRBJ2-2; cdr3_nt: TGTGCCAGCAGTTCAGGACAGGGGGGGACCGGGGAGCTGTTTTTT; cdr3_aa: CASSSGQGGTGELFF
v_call: TRBV9; clone_size: NA; d_call: NA; j_call: TRBJ2-7; cdr3_nt: TGTGCCAGCAGCCCCCGCGGGCAGGCCTCCTACGAGCAGTACTTC; cdr3_aa: CASSPRGQASYEQYF
v_call: TRBV4-2; clone_size: NA; d_call: TRBD2; j_call: TRBJ2-7; cdr3_nt: TGTGCCAGCAGCCGTCGCCTAGCGGGGGGCTACGAGCAGTACTTC; cdr3_aa: CASSRRLAGGYEQYF
v_call: TRBV6-6; clone_size: NA; d_call: NA; j_call: TRBJ1-2; cdr3_nt: TGTGCCAGCATCCCCAATCTAGGGCCGTTAGATGGCTACACCTTC; cdr3_aa: CASIPNLGPLDGYTF
v_call: TRBV28; clone_size: NA; d_call: NA; j_call: TRBJ1-3; cdr3_nt: TGTGCCAGCAGTTTCCGAACCTCTGGAAACACCATATATTTT; cdr3_aa: CASSFRTSGNTIYF
v_call: TRBV10-3; clone_size: NA; d_call: TRBD1; j_call: TRBJ2-1; cdr3_nt: TGTGCCATCAGTGAGGGGGACAGGGACAGCAATGAGCAGTTCTTC; cdr3_aa: CAISEGDRDSNEQFF
v_call: TRBV4-2; clone_size: NA; d_call: NA; j_call: TRBJ1-1; cdr3_nt: TGTGCCAGCAGCCGAGCTTTGAACACTGAAGCTTTCTTT; cdr3_aa: CASSRALNTEAFF
v_call: TRBV7-2; clone_size: NA; d_call: TRBD2; j_call: TRBJ2-1; cdr3_nt: TGTGCCAGCAGCCCCCGACTAGCGGGGGGGAGAGAGCAGTTCTTC; cdr3_aa: CASSPRLAGGREQFF
v_call: TRBV5-6; clone_size: NA; d_call: NA; j_call: TRBJ2-7; cdr3_nt: TGTGCCAGCAGCCTTAGCGGCAACTCCTACGAGCAGTACTTC; cdr3_aa: CASSLSGNSYEQYF
v_call: TRBV5-1; clone_size: once; d_call: NA; j_call: TRBJ2-5; cdr3_nt: TGCGCCAGCAGCTTTGGGGAATCCAAGACGACCCAGTACTTC; cdr3_aa: CASSFGESKTTQYF
v_call: TRBV19; clone_size: NA; d_call: TRBD1; j_call: TRBJ1-1; cdr3_nt: TGTGCCAGTAGTTACAACTTTCCGGGACAGGGGGCCAGGAGAGCTTTCTTT; cdr3_aa: CASSYNFPGQGARRAFF
v_call: TRBV7-9; clone_size: NA; d_call: NA; j_call: TRBJ1-6; cdr3_nt: TGTGCCAGCAGCTTCACAGGTGATGTCAATAATTCACCCCTCCACTTT; cdr3_aa: CASSFTGDVNNSPLHF
v_call: TRBV19; clone_size: NA; d_call: TRBD1; j_call: TRBJ1-2; cdr3_nt: TGTGCCAGTAGAACAGGGGGCGCGTCCCCCTATGGCTACACCTTC; cdr3_aa: CASRTGGASPYGYTF
v_call: TRBV29-1; clone_size: NA; d_call: NA; j_call: TRBJ2-3; cdr3_nt: TGCAGCGTTGCCTTAGCTAGCACAGATACGCAGTATTTT; cdr3_aa: CSVALASTDTQYF